This T cell receptor (beta chain) derives from a study of OX40 agonist ivuxolimab in advanced cancers. Study-level background: The costimulatory receptor OX40 (CD134) was targeted by ivuxolimab, a fully human IgG2 agonistic monoclonal antibody. Intravenous ivuxolimab was administered to patients every 2 weeks at six dose levels: 0.01, 0.1, 0.3, 1.5, 3 and 10 mg/kg. Of the approximately 50 dose-escalation patients, hepatocellular carcinoma was present in around 20, melanoma in approximately 15, renal cell carcinoma in 9 and head and neck cancer in 9. In the dose-escalation cohort, more than 80% of patients were male, and the mean age was approximately 60 years with a range of about 23 to 79. Prior anti-PD-1, anti-PD-L1 or anti-CTLA-4 therapy was permitted, and approximately 41% of dose-escalation patients had received checkpoint inhibitors. Partial responses occurred in three dose-escalation patients: two with cutaneous melanoma and one with hepatocellular carcinoma. Peripheral TCRbeta sequencing aimed to test whether ivuxolimab altered TCR sequence diversity and caused clonal T-cell expansion. The paper covers the monotherapy dose-escalation part of the phase I ivuxolimab trial, which included N of about 50 patients. Points the paper makes about the study in general: Low levels of normalized T-cell clonal expansion were also seen in some nonresponding patients. At doses of 0.1 to 3.0 mg/kg, clonal expansion of both CD4+ and CD8+ T cells in blood was seen between baseline and week 6. In the 0.1-3.0 mg/kg groups, partial responders were among the patients with the lowest normalized peripheral clonal expansion, particularly in CD8+ T cells. After ivuxolimab, expanded clones were on average more numerous among CD8+ T cells than among CD4+ T cells. Which antigens the clonally expanded peripheral T cells were specific for was not determined.

This clone was detected only once. There is no known antigen for this receptor. Base qualities are missing; no much larger clone stands one base away. Trimming at the junction amounts to 7 bases on V and 0 bases on J, and the germline ends lie 13 bases apart. Spanning cysteine to phenylalanine, the CDR3 consists of 15 amino acids. CDR3 DNA only is kept here, 45 bases in frame from base 1. According to the germline V gene, CDR1 reads MDHEN and CDR2 reads SYDVKM. Genomic DNA was isolated from the sorted cells so that the TCRbeta CDR3 region could be sequenced. TCRbeta CDR3 regions were sequenced using the immunoSEQ Assay. TCRdb mirrors the immuneACCESS table, restricted to in-frame sequences. Some clones are absent from its copies; in checked studies, under half trace to an unresolved V gene, and the reason for the others is unknown. In this sample the table shows tens of thousands of clones, 85% to 90% of which occur a single time. The ten largest clonotypes hold less than 2% of the sample.

The trial excluded patients who had a history of autoimmune disease or who were on systemic immunosuppression. In every dose cohort, peripheral blood was drawn for TCR sequencing at baseline, cycle 4 day 1, and cycle 7 day 1. The samples were drawn from a first-in-human, open-label, multicenter phase I dose-escalation trial of ivuxolimab. The trial enrolled adults with locally advanced or metastatic head and neck squamous cell, hepatocellular, melanoma or renal cell carcinoma. Before TCR sequencing, CD4+ T cells and CD8+ T cells from peripheral blood were sorted into separate populations. The sample in question was CD4+ or CD8+ T cells sorted from blood, obtained in a trial of the OX40 agonist ivuxolimab. The chain couples TRBV28 to TRBJ1-5; no D gene can be assigned with confidence. The sequence was obtained from an adult with an advanced solid tumor such as melanoma, head and neck, liver or kidney cancer. The DNA reads as follows: TGTGCCAGCATTGAACACGACTATAGCAATCAGCCCCAGCATTTT. Its protein is CASIEHDYSNQPQHF.